This passage covers 27 T cell receptor beta chains from one sample sequenced in a study of T cells in Graves' hyperthyroidism and ophthalmopathy. Researchers took RNA transcripts and amplified the TCR beta CDR3 regions from them. Carried out on the TCR CDR3, a first-round RT-PCR used the HTBI primer set. TCRdb re-derived calls from the multiplex PCR reads in MiXCR, one entry per CDR3 protein. Of approximately 400,000 distinct CDR3 sequences in the sample, about 14% were seen once. Sequencing was carried out using blood. The receptors derive from a woman aged 25 to 39 with Graves' ophthalmopathy.

The V gene is TRBV2, the J gene TRBJ2-7, with TRBD2 identical over 8 bases. CDR1 and CDR2 (germline): SNHLY, FYNNEI. Unmatched junction bases numbered 12, after V lost 4 bases and J lost 4 bases. The CDR3 has 16 residues. The CDR3 nucleotides read TGTGCCAGCAGTGGGTCACAGCGGGGGCGATTATACGAGCAGTACTTC. Its protein is CASSGSQRGRLYEQYF.

This rearrangement joins TRBV7-9 to TRBJ1-1; a possible D gene is TRBD1 (6 bases). V dropped 4 bases and J dropped 2 bases, with 17 bases sitting between them. From germline, CDR1 is SEHNR and CDR2 FQNEAQ (reference sequence). The CDR3 is made up of 16 amino acids. The CDR3 protein is CASSSPEQGLNTEAFF. CDR3 in DNA: TGTGCCAGCAGCTCACCCGAACAGGGCCTAAACACTGAAGCTTTCTTT.

This clonotype was seen only once. The chain joins TRBV5-6 to TRBJ2-5, with 7 bases fitting TRBD2. The CDR3 runs to 15 residues. Losses at the gene ends were 4 bases for V and 2 bases for J; bases not matched to a gene: 8. Germline V lookup: CDR1 SGHDT, CDR2 YYEEEE. The CDR3 reads CASSRMGREQETQYF. CDR3 bases: TGTGCCAGCAGCCGGATGGGGAGGGAGCAAGAGACCCAGTACTTC.

This clonotype showed up many times. This chain joins TRBV20-1 and TRBJ1-5, with 8 bases that match TRBD1. CDR1 DFQATT and CDR2 SNEGSKA come from the germline V gene (reference sequence). There are 13 residues in the CDR3. The CDR3 spells CRPLQGALQPQHF. The CDR3 DNA sequence: TGCAGACCCCTTCAGGGGGCCCTTCAGCCCCAGCATTTT.

There are many counts of this clonotype. The V gene is TRBV10-3, the J gene TRBJ2-3; tentative D call: TRBD1 (5 bases). Germline-derived CDR1 and CDR2 are ENHRY and SYGVKD. The V gene lost 6 bases and the J gene lost 0 bases, with 10 bases spanning the gap. The CDR3 is 14 amino acids. The CDR3 DNA follows: TGTGCCATCAGGTCGGACACGAGCACAGATACGCAGTATTTT. It yields the protein CAIRSDTSTDTQYF.

This clonotype came up many times. The gene calls are TRBV6-4 and TRBJ2-5; D possibly corresponds to TRBD1 (5 bases). The V gene lost 2 bases and the J gene lost 3 bases, with 10 bases spanning the gap. This CDR3 contains 14 residues. Germline V gene sequence: CDR1 MRHNA, CDR2 SNTAGT. CDR3 residues: CASSDRVREETQYF. In DNA form, the CDR3 reads TGTGCCAGCAGTGACAGGGTCAGGGAAGAGACCCAGTACTTC.

The chain joins TRBV2 to TRBJ2-3, with 8 bases that match TRBD2. The CDR3 is made up of 16 amino acids. Trimming took 6 bases from V and 2 from J; bases not matched to a gene: 10. Germline-derived CDR1 and CDR2 are SNHLY and FYNNEI. DNA of the CDR3: TGTGCCAGCAGACCCCCGGGGGGGGGTTACACAGATACGCAGTATTTT. This gives the protein CASRPPGGGYTDTQYF.

This clonotype was counted at least ten times. The chain carries TRBV24-1 and TRBJ2-7; a possible D gene is TRBD1 (5 bases). With 6 bases removed from V and 6 bases from J, the gap between germline ends came to 14 bases. The CDR3 totals 13 residues. Germline V lookup: CDR1 KGHDR, CDR2 SFDVKD. The CDR3 nucleotides are TGTGCCACCAGTCGGGCAGGGAACGCCGAGCAGTACTTC. Residues: CATSRAGNAEQYF.

This clonotype was found many times. The J gene is TRBJ2-2, the V gene TRBV20-1; D remains unclear. Germline V lookup: CDR1 DFQATT, CDR2 SNEGSKA (reference sequence). Trimming pared 6 bases from V and 0 bases from J, leaving 11 bases between. The CDR3 is made up of 14 amino acids. The DNA of the CDR3 is TGCAGTGCCATATCTAGAGCGAACACCGGGGAGCTGTTTTTT. This sequence encodes CSAISRANTGELFF.

V usage is TRBV28 and J usage is TRBJ2-4; TRBD1 matches at 7 bases. CDR1 and CDR2 (germline): MDHEN, SYDVKM. The CDR3 totals 17 residues. V was clipped by 5 bases and J by 6 bases; unmatched bases: 16. CDR3 protein: CASSPSQQTGLGNIQYF. The CDR3 DNA reads TGTGCCAGCAGTCCCTCCCAACAGACAGGGTTGGGAAACATTCAGTACTTC.

This clonotype was detected ten times or more. The chain is built from TRBV12-3 or TRBV12-4 and TRBJ2-1, with 8 bases identical to TRBD2. Trimming removed 6 bases from V and 9 bases from J; junction bases left unmatched: 16. The CDR3 consists of 16 residues. The CDR3 DNA reads as TGTGCCAGCAGCTCCGTAGGGGCGGGGGGCCGCATTGAGCAGTTCTTC. Its translation is CASSSVGAGGRIEQFF.

This clonotype has ten or more counts. This chain joins TRBV11-2 and TRBJ1-4; D remains unclear. The CDR3 covers 12 residues. The V end was cut by 5 bases, the J end by 8 bases, with 9 bases between. Germline CDR1 SGHAT, CDR2 FQNNGV. CDR3 loop: CASSPPNEKLFF. The CDR3 DNA reads as TGTGCCAGCAGCCCCCCAAACGAAAAACTGTTTTTT.

As for this clonotype: A much larger clone lies a single base off, so this may be a read error. The chain links TRBV11-3 to TRBJ2-7; 8 nucleotides align to TRBD2. J lost 5 bases, V lost 0 bases, and 12 bases had no gene match. This CDR3 is built from 17 residues. Germline V CDR1 and CDR2: SGHNT, YENEEA. The CDR3 DNA follows: TGTGCCAGCAGCTTAGATGGATCAGCGGGGGTGTTGAACGAGCAGTACTTC. Its protein product is CASSLDGSAGVLNEQYF.

Many counts were recorded for this clonotype. V gene TRBV28 combines with J gene TRBJ2-2; maybe TRBD2 (6 bases). Germline CDR1 is MDHEN and CDR2 is SYDVKM. The CDR3 is 17 amino acids. V lost 4 bases and J 2 bases, leaving 17 bases between the germline ends. The CDR3 sequence is CASSSLEGLKNTGELFF. The CDR3 nucleotides are TGTGCCAGCAGTTCTCTGGAGGGACTCAAAAACACCGGGGAGCTGTTTTTT.

This clonotype was recorded at least ten times. The rearrangement joins TRBV18 to TRBJ2-7, with TRBD1 identical over 9 bases. V shed 1 base and J 2 bases; nucleotides not matched to a gene: 9. The CDR3 consists of 17 residues. Germline V gives CDR1 KGHSH, CDR2 LQKENI. CDR3 in amino acids: CASSPLSGTGLPYEQYF. CDR3 in DNA: TGTGCCAGCTCACCACTGTCCGGGACAGGGCTCCCCTACGAGCAGTACTTC.

This clonotype was counted many times. The rearrangement joins TRBV9 to TRBJ2-5; 14 nucleotides line up with TRBD2. J lost 1 base, V lost 3 bases, and 11 bases had no gene match. The CDR3 sequence is 19 residues long. CDR1 is SGDLS, CDR2 YYNGEE, per germline. The CDR3 region has the DNA TGTGCCAGCAGCGGAGGACTAGCGGGGGGAAGTACCGGCCAAGAGACCCAGTACTTC. Its protein is CASSGGLAGGSTGQETQYF.

This clonotype was detected many times. The chain combines TRBV12-3 or TRBV12-4 with TRBJ2-3; tentatively, D is TRBD1 (6 bases). The CDR3 extends over 22 amino acids. V was pared by 7 bases and J by 4 bases, with 39 bases between. CDR3: CASIIQLAGDNSIPSPSDTQYF. DNA of the CDR3: TGTGCCAGCATCATCCAGTTGGCTGGGGACAACTCAATTCCCTCCCCCTCAGATACGCAGTATTTT.

In this sample, this clonotype turned up many times. The rearrangement uses TRBV3-1 and TRBJ2-6; TRBD2 matches at 9 bases. The CDR3 totals 19 residues. Trimming cost V 1 base and J 1 base; bases outside gene matches: 8. Germline lookup yields CDR1 LGHDT and CDR2 YNNKEL (reference sequence). The CDR3 region has the DNA TGTGCCAGCAGCCAAGTCCTGCGGGGGGGGAGTTCTGGGGCCAACGTCCTGACTTTC. Amino acid sequence: CASSQVLRGGSSGANVLTF.

This clonotype was picked up many times. The chain links TRBV6-2 or TRBV6-3 to TRBJ2-7; D gene uncertain. The CDR3 loop spans 14 amino acids. Deletions cut 2 bases from V and 7 bases from J, with 15 bases between. The germline gives CDR1 MNHEY, CDR2 SVGEGT. CDR3 in DNA: TGTGCCAGCAGTTACATGGGCCGTCCTTGGGAGCAGTACTTC. It is translated as CASSYMGRPWEQYF.

This clonotype was detected ten times or more. The chain couples TRBV20-1 to TRBJ1-5, with D possibly being TRBD1 (6 bases). This CDR3 spans 15 amino acids. The V end was cut by 4 bases, the J end by 7 bases, with 20 bases between. CDR1 and CDR2 from the germline V gene are DFQATT and SNEGSKA (reference sequence). CDR3 protein: CSATHSGVVDQPQHF. The CDR3 DNA reads as TGCAGTGCTACCCATTCAGGGGTGGTTGACCAGCCCCAGCATTTT.

This clonotype was recorded at least ten times. The chain combines TRBV6-2 or TRBV6-3 with TRBJ1-5; possibly TRBD1 for D (5 bases). The germline V gene encodes CDR1 MNHEY and CDR2 SVGEGT. This CDR3 spans 12 amino acids. V shed 8 bases and J shed 6 bases, with 11 bases lying between them. The CDR3 here is CASQQVSQPQHF. The CDR3 DNA reads as TGTGCCAGCCAACAGGTCTCTCAGCCCCAGCATTTT.

This clonotype has ten or more counts. This chain links TRBV30 with TRBJ2-7; either TRBD1 or TRBD2 may fit D (5 bases each). This CDR3 has 16 amino acids. Germline CDR1 reads GTSNPN; CDR2 reads SVGIG (reference sequence). Trimming removed 5 bases at V and 6 bases at J, with 26 bases between. In DNA, the CDR3 is TGTGCCTGGGAGGGGTTTGGGGTTACCCGATCGGGCGAGCAGTACTTC. Amino acids: CAWEGFGVTRSGEQYF.

This clonotype was observed many times. The rearrangement uses TRBV28 and TRBJ2-7, with 10 nucleotides matching TRBD2. The CDR3 is 18 residues long. The V gene end was trimmed by 6 bases and the J gene end by 4 bases; junction bases not matched to a gene: 18. CDR1 MDHEN and CDR2 SYDVKM come from the germline V gene. In nucleotides, the CDR3 is TGTGCCAGCAGCCGAAGAGGGGGACTAGCGTCTATGTTATACGAGCAGTACTTC. Translated, it gives CASSRRGGLASMLYEQYF.

This clonotype was detected many times. V gene TRBV2 combines with J gene TRBJ1-5; D is ambiguous. The length of the CDR3 is 13 residues. V was cut by 8 bases and J by 2 bases, with 10 bases left in between. The germline CDR1 and CDR2 sequences are SNHLY and FYNNEI. The CDR3 sequence is CASQASGNQPQHF. The CDR3 bases are TGTGCCAGCCAGGCGTCTGGCAATCAGCCCCAGCATTTT.

This clonotype has a count of ten or more. The J gene is TRBJ1-1, the V gene TRBV5-6; D gene unclear. The CDR3 totals 17 residues. CDR1 is SGHDT and CDR2 is YYEEEE in the germline V gene. The germline V and J ends were trimmed by 2 bases and 1 base, with 18 bases remaining between them. The CDR3 coding sequence is TGTGCCAGCAGCTTTCAACAAAGGCCCTTCTCGAACACTGAAGCTTTCTTT. Its translation: CASSFQQRPFSNTEAFF.

This clonotype was seen ten or more times. The genes are TRBV12-3 or TRBV12-4 and TRBJ1-4; D possibly corresponds to TRBD1 (6 bases). Deletions cut 4 bases from V and 0 bases from J, with 9 bases between. This CDR3 is 15 amino acids long. The CDR3 DNA follows: TGTGCCAGCAGTTCTACAGGGTCAACTAATGAAAAACTGTTTTTT. Residues: CASSSTGSTNEKLFF.

This clonotype has a count of ten or more. This chain joins TRBV12-3 or TRBV12-4 and TRBJ2-1, with TRBD2 identical over 8 bases. The length of the CDR3 is 17 residues. Trimming cost V 6 bases and J 2 bases; bases outside gene matches: 12. CDR3 sequence reads: CASRPSGGLGAYNEQFF. In DNA form, the CDR3 reads TGTGCCAGCAGACCCTCGGGGGGACTAGGAGCCTACAATGAGCAGTTCTTC.